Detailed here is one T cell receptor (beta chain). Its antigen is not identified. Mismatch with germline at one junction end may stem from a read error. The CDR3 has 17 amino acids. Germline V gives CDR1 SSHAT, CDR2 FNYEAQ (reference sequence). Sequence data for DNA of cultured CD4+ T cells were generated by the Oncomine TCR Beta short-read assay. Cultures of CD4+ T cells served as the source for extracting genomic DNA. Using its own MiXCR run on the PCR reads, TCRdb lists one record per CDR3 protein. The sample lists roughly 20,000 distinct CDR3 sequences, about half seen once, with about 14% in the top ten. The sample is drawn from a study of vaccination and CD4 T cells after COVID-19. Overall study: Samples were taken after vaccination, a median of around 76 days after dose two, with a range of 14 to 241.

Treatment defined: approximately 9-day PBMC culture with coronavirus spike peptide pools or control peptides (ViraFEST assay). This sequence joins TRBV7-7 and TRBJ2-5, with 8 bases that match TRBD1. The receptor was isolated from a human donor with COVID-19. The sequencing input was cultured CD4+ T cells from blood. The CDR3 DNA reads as TGTGCTAGCAGATTTAGCCGGGACAGGACCCTCCAAGAGACCCAGTACTTC. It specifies CASRFSRDRTLQETQYF.